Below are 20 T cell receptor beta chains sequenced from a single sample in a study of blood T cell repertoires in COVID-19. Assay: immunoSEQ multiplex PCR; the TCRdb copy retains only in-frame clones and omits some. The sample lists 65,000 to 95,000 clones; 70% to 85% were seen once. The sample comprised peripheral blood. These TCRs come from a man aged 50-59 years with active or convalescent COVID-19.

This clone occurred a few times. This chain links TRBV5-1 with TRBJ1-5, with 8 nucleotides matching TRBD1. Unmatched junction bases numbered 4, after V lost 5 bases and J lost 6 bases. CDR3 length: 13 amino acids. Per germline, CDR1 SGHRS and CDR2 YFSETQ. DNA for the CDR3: TGCGCCAGCAGGACTGACAGGGGTCAGCCCCAGCATTTT. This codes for CASRTDRGQPQHF.

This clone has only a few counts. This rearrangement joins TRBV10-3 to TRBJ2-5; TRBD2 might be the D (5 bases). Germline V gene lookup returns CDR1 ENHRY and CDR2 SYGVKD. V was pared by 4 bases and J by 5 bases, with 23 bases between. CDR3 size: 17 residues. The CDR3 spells CAISASRSTWSGETQYF. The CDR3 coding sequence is TGTGCCATCAGTGCCTCCAGGTCGACCTGGTCGGGGGAGACCCAGTACTTC.

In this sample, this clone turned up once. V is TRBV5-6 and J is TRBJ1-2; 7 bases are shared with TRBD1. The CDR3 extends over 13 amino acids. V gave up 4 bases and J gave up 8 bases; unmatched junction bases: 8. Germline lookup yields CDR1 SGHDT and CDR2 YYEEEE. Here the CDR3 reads CASSTTGIPGYTF. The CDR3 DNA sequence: TGTGCCAGCAGCACGACAGGGATTCCCGGCTACACCTTC.

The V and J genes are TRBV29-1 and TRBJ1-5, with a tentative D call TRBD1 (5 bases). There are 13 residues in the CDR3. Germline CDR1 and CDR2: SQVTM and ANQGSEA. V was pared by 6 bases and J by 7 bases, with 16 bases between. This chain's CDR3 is CSVREGAGQPQHF. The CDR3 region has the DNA TGCAGCGTGCGGGAAGGGGCAGGACAGCCCCAGCATTTT.

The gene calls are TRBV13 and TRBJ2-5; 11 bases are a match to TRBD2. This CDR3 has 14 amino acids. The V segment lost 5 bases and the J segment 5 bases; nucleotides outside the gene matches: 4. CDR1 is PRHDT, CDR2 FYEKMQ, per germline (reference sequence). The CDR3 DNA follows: TGTGCCAGCAGCCTAGCGGGGGGCGGGGAGACCCAGTACTTC. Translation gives CASSLAGGGETQYF.

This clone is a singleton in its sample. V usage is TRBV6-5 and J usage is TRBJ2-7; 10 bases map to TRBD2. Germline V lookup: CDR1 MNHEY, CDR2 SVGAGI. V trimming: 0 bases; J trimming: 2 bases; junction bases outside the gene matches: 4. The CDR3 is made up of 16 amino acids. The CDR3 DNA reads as TGTGCCAGCAGTTACTCAGCGGGGGGGGCACCCTACGAGCAGTACTTC. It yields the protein CASSYSAGGAPYEQYF.

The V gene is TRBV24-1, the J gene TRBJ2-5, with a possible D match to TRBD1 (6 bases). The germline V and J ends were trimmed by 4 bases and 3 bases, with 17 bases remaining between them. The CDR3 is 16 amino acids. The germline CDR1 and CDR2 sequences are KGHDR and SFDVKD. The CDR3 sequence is CATSDTKTGRKETQYF. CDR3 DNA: TGTGCCACCAGTGACACCAAGACAGGAAGAAAAGAGACCCAGTACTTC.

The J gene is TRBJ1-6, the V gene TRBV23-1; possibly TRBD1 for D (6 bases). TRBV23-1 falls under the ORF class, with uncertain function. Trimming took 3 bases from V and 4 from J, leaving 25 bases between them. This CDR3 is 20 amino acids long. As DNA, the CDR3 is TGCGCCAGCAGTCATCGGGGGGGCCCAAGACAGGTTGCTTATAATTCACCCCTCCACTTT. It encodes CASSHRGGPRQVAYNSPLHF.

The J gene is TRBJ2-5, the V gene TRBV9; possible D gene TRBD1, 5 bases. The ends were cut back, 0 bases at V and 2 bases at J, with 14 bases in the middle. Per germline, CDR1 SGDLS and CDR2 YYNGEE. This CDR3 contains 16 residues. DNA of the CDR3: TGTGCCAGCAGCGTAGCCCCAGGGTATGAACAAGAGACCCAGTACTTC. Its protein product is CASSVAPGYEQETQYF.

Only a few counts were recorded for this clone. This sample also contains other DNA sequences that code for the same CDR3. CDR3 in DNA: TGTGCCAGCAGTTCCTATGAAAAACTGTTTTTT. This gives the protein CASSSYEKLFF. V and J are TRBV5-8 and TRBJ1-4, with D hard to call. CDR3 size: 11 residues. Germline CDR1 is SGHTS and CDR2 is YDEGEE. V gave up 5 bases and J gave up 6 bases, with 5 bases separating them. The variable domain in full, completed from reference TRBV5-8 and TRBJ1-4, reads EAGVTQSPTHLIKTRGQQATLRCSPISGHTSVYWYQQALGLGLQFLLWYDEGEERNRGNFPPRFSGRQFPNYSSELNVNALELEDSALYLCASSSYEKLFFGSGTQLSVL.

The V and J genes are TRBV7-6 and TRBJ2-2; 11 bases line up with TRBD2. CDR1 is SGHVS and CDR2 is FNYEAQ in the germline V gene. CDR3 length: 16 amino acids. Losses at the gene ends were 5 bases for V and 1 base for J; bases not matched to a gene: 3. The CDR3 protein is CASSRTSGLNTGELFF. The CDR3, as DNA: TGTGCCAGCAGCCGGACTAGCGGGTTGAACACCGGGGAGCTGTTTTTT.

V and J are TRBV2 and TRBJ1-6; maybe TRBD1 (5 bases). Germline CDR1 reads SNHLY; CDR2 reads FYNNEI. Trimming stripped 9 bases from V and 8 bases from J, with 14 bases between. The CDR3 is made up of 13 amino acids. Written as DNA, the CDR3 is TGTGCCAGGGGGCCTCCTGGGGATTCACCCCTCCACTTT. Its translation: CARGPPGDSPLHF.

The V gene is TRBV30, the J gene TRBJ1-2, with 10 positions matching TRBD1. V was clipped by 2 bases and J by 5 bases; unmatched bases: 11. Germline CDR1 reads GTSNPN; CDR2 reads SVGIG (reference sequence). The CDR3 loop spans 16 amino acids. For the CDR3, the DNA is TGTGCCTGGAGTTCCCGGAGGGACAGGGGATCGTATGGCTACACCTTC. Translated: CAWSSRRDRGSYGYTF.

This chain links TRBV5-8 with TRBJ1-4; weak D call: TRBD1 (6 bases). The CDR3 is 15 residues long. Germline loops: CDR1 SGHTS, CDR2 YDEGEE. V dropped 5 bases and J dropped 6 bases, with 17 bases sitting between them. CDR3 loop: CASRGRYRVHEKLFF. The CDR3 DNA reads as TGTGCCAGCAGAGGGAGATACAGGGTCCATGAAAAACTGTTTTTT.

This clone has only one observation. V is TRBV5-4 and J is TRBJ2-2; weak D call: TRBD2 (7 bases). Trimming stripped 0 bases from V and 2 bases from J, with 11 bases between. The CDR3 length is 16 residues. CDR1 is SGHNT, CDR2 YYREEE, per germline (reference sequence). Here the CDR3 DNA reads TGTGCCAGCAGCTTGGGGCGGGGGCTCAACACCGGGGAGCTGTTTTTT. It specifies CASSLGRGLNTGELFF.

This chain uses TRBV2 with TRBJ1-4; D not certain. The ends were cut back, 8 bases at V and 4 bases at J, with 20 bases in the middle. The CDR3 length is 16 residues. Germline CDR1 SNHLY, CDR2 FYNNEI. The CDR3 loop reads CASSAAGGSSNEKLFF. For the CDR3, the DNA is TGTGCCAGCTCAGCGGCAGGCGGTAGTAGTAATGAAAAACTGTTTTTT.

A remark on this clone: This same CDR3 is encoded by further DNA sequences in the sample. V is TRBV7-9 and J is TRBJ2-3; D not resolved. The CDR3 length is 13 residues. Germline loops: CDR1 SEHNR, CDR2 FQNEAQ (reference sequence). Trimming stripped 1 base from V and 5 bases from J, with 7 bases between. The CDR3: CASSLETGDTQYF. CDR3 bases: TGTGCCAGCAGCTTAGAGACGGGAGATACGCAGTATTTT. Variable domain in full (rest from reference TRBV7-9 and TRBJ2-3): DTGVSQNPRHKITKRGQNVTFRCDPISEHNRLYWYRQTLGQGPEFLTYFQNEAQLEKSRLLSDRFSAERPKGSFSTLEIQRTEQGDSAMYLCASSLETGDTQYFGPGTRLTVL.

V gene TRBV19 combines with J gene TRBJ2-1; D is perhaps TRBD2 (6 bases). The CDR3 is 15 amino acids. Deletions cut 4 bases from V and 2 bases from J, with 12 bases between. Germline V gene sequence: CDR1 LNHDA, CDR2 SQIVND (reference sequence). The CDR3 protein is CASSTTSTAYNEQFF. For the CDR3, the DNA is TGTGCCAGTAGTACGACTAGTACAGCCTACAATGAGCAGTTCTTC.

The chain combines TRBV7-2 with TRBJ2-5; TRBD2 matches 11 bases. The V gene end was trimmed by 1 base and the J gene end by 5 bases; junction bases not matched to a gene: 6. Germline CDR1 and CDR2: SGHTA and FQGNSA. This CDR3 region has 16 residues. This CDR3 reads CASSLGLAGGPETQYF. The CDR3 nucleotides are TGTGCCAGCAGCTTAGGCTTAGCGGGGGGGCCGGAGACCCAGTACTTC.

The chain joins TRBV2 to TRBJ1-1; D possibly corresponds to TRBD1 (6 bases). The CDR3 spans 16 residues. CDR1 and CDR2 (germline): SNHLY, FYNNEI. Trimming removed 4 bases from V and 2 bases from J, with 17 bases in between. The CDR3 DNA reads TGTGCCAGCAGTGGGTACAGGGCCCAGGGAAACACTGAAGCTTTCTTT. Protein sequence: CASSGYRAQGNTEAFF.